A selection of T cell receptor beta chains follows, all from one sample in a study of cytomegalovirus exposure and HLA in healthy donors. Libraries were prepared by immunoSEQ multiplex PCR; TCRdb keeps only in-frame clonotypes and omits some of them. This sample has roughly 100,000 clones; 74% occur once, and the top ten carry roughly 2.7%. The sample was PBMCs. These receptor sequences come from a man aged 45-60 years in good health and CMV-seropositive. Both conserved end residues are part of each CDR3. A D gene is named only where the DNA matches it firmly. Size tells how often a clone was seen (once, few, many) or the class of an expanded clone, and some rows leave it out.

>14|TRBD2|TRBJ2-7|NA|TRBV2
TGTGCCAGCAGTGAAGACGGGAGGGCCCGAGAGCAGTACTTC
CASSEDGRAREQYF
>16|TRBD1|TRBJ2-7|NA|TRBV7-8
TGTGCCAGCAGTACTCCCCCGGGACAGGGGTATCACGAGCAGTACTTC
CASSTPPGQGYHEQYF
>15|TRBD2|TRBJ2-1|NA|TRBV9
TGTGCCAGCAGCGTAGGGGCGGGGGAGGGGAATGAGCAGTTCTTC
CASSVGAGEGNEQFF
>13|TRBD1|TRBJ1-2|few|TRBV2
TGTGCCAGTAATAAACAGGGGGCGAGTGGCTACACCTTC
CASNKQGASGYTF
>13|NA|TRBJ2-2|NA|TRBV5-1
TGCGCCAGCAGCTTGGGGCAGGCCGGGGAGCTGTTTTTT
CASSLGQAGELFF
>16|TRBD1|TRBJ1-2|NA|TRBV12-5
TGTGCTAGTGGTTTGGTAGAAAGTCAGGGGGCGCGTGGCTACACCTTC
CASGLVESQGARGYTF
>12|NA|TRBJ2-3|NA|TRBV5-1
TGCGCCAGCAGCTCCCTCACAGATACGCAGTATTTT
CASSSLTDTQYF
>15|TRBD2|TRBJ2-7|few|TRBV2
TGTGCCAGCAGTGCTATGGGACTAGTGACTTCCGAGCAGTACTTC
CASSAMGLVTSEQYF
>15|NA|TRBJ2-6|NA|TRBV9
TGTGCCAGCAGCGTTGCAGGGGTAGGGGCCAACGTCCTGACTTTC
CASSVAGVGANVLTF
>14|NA|TRBJ2-5|NA|TRBV5-1
TGCGCCAGCAGCTCCACAGGGTACCAAGAGACCCAGTACTTC
CASSSTGYQETQYF
>14|TRBD1|TRBJ1-2|NA|TRBV7-9
TGTGCCAGCAGCTTAGCGACAGGGAGTGGAGGCTACACCTTC
CASSLATGSGGYTF
>15|NA|TRBJ2-3|NA|TRBV7-3
TGTGCCAGCAGCTTAGGTCCTAGAGTTACAGATACGCAGTATTTT
CASSLGPRVTDTQYF
>12|NA|TRBJ1-1|NA|TRBV30
TGTGCCTGTCTAGAACGGAACACTGAAGCTTTCTTT
CACLERNTEAFF
>21|TRBD2|TRBJ2-6|few|TRBV27
TGTGCCAGCAGTCCACTGGGACTAGCGGGAGGGATTAAGAAGAGGGCCAACGTCCTGACTTTC
CASSPLGLAGGIKKRANVLTF
>16|NA|TRBJ2-4|NA|TRBV5-1
TGCGCCAGCAGCTTGGATGGCAGGGGATACAGAAACATTCAGTACTTC
CASSLDGRGYRNIQYF
>18|NA|TRBJ2-7|few|TRBV21-1
TGTGCCAGCAGCAAAGCGAAGAGGCTTGGACAGGGCTCCTACGAGCAGTACTTC
CASSKAKRLGQGSYEQYF
>17|TRBD2|TRBJ2-1|NA|TRBV4-1
TGCGCCAGCAGCCCCCGACTAGCGGGAGGCCCGGAGGGAGAGCAGTTCTTC
CASSPRLAGGPEGEQFF
>15|NA|TRBJ2-3|NA|TRBV7-2
TGTGCCAGCAGCCCCGACTGGACAGGCACAGATACGCAGTATTTT
CASSPDWTGTDTQYF
>13|NA|TRBJ2-2|NA|TRBV6-1
TGTGCCAGCAGTCCTGAGGATCCCGGGGAGCTGTTTTTT
CASSPEDPGELFF
>14|NA|TRBJ2-2|few|TRBV27
TGTGCCAGCATGCGGGGGCGCAACACCGGGGAGCTGTTTTTT
CASMRGRNTGELFF
>15|TRBD1|TRBJ1-1|NA|TRBV18
TGTGCCAGCTCACCGGGGACAGGGAGGGACACTGAAGCTTTCTTT
CASSPGTGRDTEAFF
>15|NA|TRBJ1-6|NA|TRBV7-2
TGTGCCAGCAGCCCGACAGCCCCGAAGAATTCACCCCTCCACTTT
CASSPTAPKNSPLHF
>13|NA|TRBJ1-1|few|TRBV6-1
TGTGCCAGCAGTGAAACTGAGAACACTGAAGCTTTCTTT
CASSETENTEAFF
>14|NA|TRBJ1-2|NA|TRBV27
TGTGCCAGCAGTCCCCGTGGGGGGGTGGGTGGCTACACCTTC
CASSPRGGVGGYTF
>16|TRBD1|TRBJ2-1|once|TRBV7-2
TGTGCCAGCAGCTACGGGACAGGAGGTACCTACAATGAGCAGTTCTTC
CASSYGTGGTYNEQFF
>15|NA|TRBJ1-3|NA|TRBV28
TGTGCCAGCAGTTTAAGGTCGCGCGGGAGAAACACCATATATTTT
CASSLRSRGRNTIYF
>16|TRBD1|TRBJ1-2|NA|TRBV28
TGTGCCAGCAGTTCGCTGGGACAGACCGCTAACTATGGCTACACCTTC
CASSSLGQTANYGYTF
>13|NA|TRBJ1-2|NA|TRBV6-1
TGTGCCACCTCTCCAGGGTCGGGCTATGGCTACACCTTC
CATSPGSGYGYTF
>15|NA|TRBJ1-2|once|TRBV6-1
TGTGCCAGCAGTGAAATGGGGGGAGTGGACTATGGCTACACCTTC
CASSEMGGVDYGYTF
>14|NA|TRBJ1-1|NA|TRBV7-2
TGTGCCAGCAGCTTGGGAGTCGCAGAAACTGAAGCTTTCTTT
CASSLGVAETEAFF
>14|NA|TRBJ2-6|NA|TRBV10-2
TGCGCCAGCAGTTCGGAGTATGGGGCCAACGTCCTGACTTTC
CASSSEYGANVLTF
>16|NA|TRBJ2-3|once|TRBV5-1
TGCGCCAGCAGCTTGCGGACAGATCCATACACAGATACGCAGTATTTT
CASSLRTDPYTDTQYF
>17|NA|TRBJ1-6|few|TRBV21-1
TGTGCCAGCAGCAAAGGTAAGGGAGTCATTAAGAATTCACCCCTCCACTTT
CASSKGKGVIKNSPLHF
>17|TRBD2|TRBJ2-1|few|TRBV19
TGTGCCAGTAGCAGACTAGCGGGGGGGTTCTCCTACAATGAGCAGTTCTTC
CASSRLAGGFSYNEQFF
>13|NA|TRBJ2-1|once|TRBV11-2
TGTGCCAGCAGCTTCGGCGCGGGGAATGAGCAGTTCTTC
CASSFGAGNEQFF
>12|TRBD2|TRBJ2-7|NA|TRBV14
TGTGCCAGCAGCCAGGGAGGGGTCGAGCAGTACTTC
CASSQGGVEQYF
>15|TRBD1|TRBJ1-3|NA|TRBV5-1
TGCGCCAGTAGCTACGGACAGGCAAATGGAAACACCATATATTTT
CASSYGQANGNTIYF
>13|NA|TRBJ1-4|once|TRBV27
TGTGCCAGCAGTTCCTCAACTAATGAAAAACTGTTTTTT
CASSSSTNEKLFF
>18|NA|TRBJ2-1|NA|TRBV5-1
TGCGCCAGCAGCTTGGGGAGGTTCCTAGCGTCATCCTACAATGAGCAGTTCTTC
CASSLGRFLASSYNEQFF
>15|NA|TRBJ2-7|NA|TRBV6-1
TGTGCCAGCAGTGAACGGGGGGCGACCTCCTACGAGCAGTACTTC
CASSERGATSYEQYF
>14|NA|TRBJ1-5|NA|TRBV12-5
TGTGCTAGTGCCGCGGACACTTTCAATCAGCCCCAGCATTTT
CASAADTFNQPQHF
>13|NA|TRBJ2-3|NA|TRBV5-5
TGTGCCAGCAGCTTCGCTAGGGGGGATACGCAGTATTTT
CASSFARGDTQYF
>16|NA|TRBJ1-1|NA|TRBV2
TGTGCCAGCAGTCCTCGACGGGCGGGCCCGAACACTGAAGCTTTCTTT
CASSPRRAGPNTEAFF
>14|TRBD1|TRBJ1-1|NA|TRBV4-1
TGCGCCAGCAGCCCACAGGGGGGGAACACTGAAGCTTTCTTT
CASSPQGGNTEAFF
>13|NA|TRBJ1-2|NA|TRBV2
TGTGCCAGCACCGAATCTCCTCTATATGGCTACACCTTC
CASTESPLYGYTF
>15|NA|TRBJ2-5|NA|TRBV10-3
TGTGCCATCAGTGAGTCAGGGGGGGATCAAGAGACCCAGTACTTC
CAISESGGDQETQYF
>16|NA|TRBJ2-7|few|TRBV27
TGTGCCAGCAGTCCCCAGGGGGGGCAGGGGGCAAACGAGCAGTACTTC
CASSPQGGQGANEQYF
>14|TRBD1|TRBJ1-1|NA|TRBV5-1
TGCGCCAGCAGCTCACAGGGGGGGAACACTGAAGCTTTCTTT
CASSSQGGNTEAFF
>14|NA|TRBJ2-1|NA|TRBV2
TGTGCCAGCAGTGGGACTATAACTACAAATGAGCAGTTCTTC
CASSGTITTNEQFF
>14|TRBD1|TRBJ1-1|NA|TRBV5-1
TGCGCCAGCAGTTCGGACAGGCTGAACACTGAAGCTTTCTTT
CASSSDRLNTEAFF
>13|NA|TRBJ1-2|NA|TRBV27
TGTGCCAGCAGTTTCCGGGGGGGGGCTGGCTACACCTTC
CASSFRGGAGYTF
>15|NA|TRBJ2-1|few|TRBV19
TGTGCCAGTAGTATCTCGTCGGGACACGACAATGAGCAGTTCTTC
CASSISSGHDNEQFF
>18|TRBD2|TRBJ2-1|NA|TRBV19
TGTGCCAGTAGTATCCTCTTACTAGCGGGGGCCCAAGGCGATGAGCAGTTCTTC
CASSILLLAGAQGDEQFF